The rows below give T cell receptor beta chains drawn from one sample of a study of high-grade serous ovarian cancer treatment subgroups. The table came from immunoSEQ multiplex PCR; TCRdb's copy has only in-frame clones and leaves some out. In the table there are around 8,500 clones, 76% of which are singletons. The material sequenced was tumor tissue. The receptors here all came from a human donor with high-grade serous ovarian cancer. Both conserved end residues are part of each CDR3. D genes are given only for firm matches. Not every row has a clone size; where given, it reads once, few, many or a size class.

cdr3_aa cdr3_nt v_call clone_size j_call d_call
CASSTQGGGQETQYF TGTGCCAGTAGTACCCAGGGGGGGGGACAAGAGACCCAGTACTTC TRBV19 . TRBJ2-5 .
CASSQVRLNSPLHF TGTGCCAGCAGCCAAGTACGGCTTAATTCACCCCTCCACTTT TRBV4-2 few TRBJ1-6 .
CASSSNREPYEQYF TGTGCCAGCAGCTCGAACAGGGAACCCTACGAGCAGTACTTC TRBV7-3 . TRBJ2-7 .
CASSPDGGGWTEAFF TGTGCCAGCTCACCGGACGGAGGGGGCTGGACTGAAGCTTTCTTT TRBV18 . TRBJ1-1 TRBD1
CASSLARGTDTQYF TGTGCCAGCAGCTTGGCGCGGGGCACAGATACGCAGTATTTT TRBV7-2 . TRBJ2-3 .
CAISGKEPRTNEKLFF TGTGCCATCAGTGGAAAAGAGCCGAGAACTAATGAAAAACTGTTTTTT TRBV10-3 . TRBJ1-4 .
CASSWRGATNEKLFF TGCGCCAGCAGCTGGCGGGGCGCAACTAATGAAAAACTGTTTTTT TRBV5-1 . TRBJ1-4 .
CASSLDGGMNTEAFF TGTGCCAGCAGCTTAGACGGGGGAATGAACACTGAAGCTTTCTTT TRBV7-3 . TRBJ1-1 .
CASSRTYGLENTDTQYF TGTGCCAGCAGCCGAACCTATGGGCTAGAGAACACAGATACGCAGTATTTT TRBV7-3 . TRBJ2-3 .
CASGLLSTDTQYF TGTGCTAGTGGTTTGCTTTCCACAGATACGCAGTATTTT TRBV12-5 . TRBJ2-3 .
CASGDRGRNTIYF TGTGCCAGCGGGGACAGGGGACGAAACACCATATATTTT TRBV2 . TRBJ1-3 TRBD1
CASSLRGTNTGELFF TGTGCCAGCAGCTTACGGGGAACGAACACCGGGGAGCTGTTTTTT TRBV7-8 . TRBJ2-2 .
CSVERGSTDTQYF TGCAGCGTTGAACGGGGTTCTACAGATACGCAGTATTTT TRBV29-1 . TRBJ2-3 .
CASSSGQGTSPLHF TGTGCCAGCTCGAGCGGGCAGGGTACTTCACCCCTCCACTTT TRBV28 . TRBJ1-6 .
CASSLAWSQPQHF TGTGCCAGCAGTTTAGCCTGGAGTCAGCCCCAGCATTTT TRBV27 . TRBJ1-5 .
CASSDGPANTEAFF TGTGCCAGCAGTGACGGACCCGCGAACACTGAAGCTTTCTTT TRBV25-1 . TRBJ1-1 .
CASSTEQGSLGGEQFF TGTGCCAGCAGCACGGAACAGGGGTCCTTGGGAGGTGAGCAGTTCTTC TRBV5-4 . TRBJ2-1 .
CASSPDIGEKLFF TGTGCCAGCAGCCCCGACATTGGGGAAAAACTGTTTTTT TRBV7-9 . TRBJ1-4 .
CASSLGSRGDYGYTF TGTGCCAGCAGTCTTGGATCTCGGGGCGACTATGGCTACACCTTC TRBV27 . TRBJ1-2 .
CASSPLWGGSDEGQYF TGCGCCAGCAGCCCGCTGTGGGGCGGGAGCGACGAGGGGCAGTACTTC TRBV4-1 . TRBJ2-7 TRBD2
CASSVGSYYGYTF TGTGCCAGCAGCGTAGGGAGCTACTATGGCTACACCTTC TRBV9 . TRBJ1-2 .
CASNPLQGWGNTEAFF TGCGCCAGCAACCCACTACAAGGCTGGGGGAACACTGAAGCTTTCTTT TRBV5-1 . TRBJ1-1 .
CASSMGTGSRNYGYTF TGTGCCAGTAGTATGGGAACAGGGAGTCGGAACTATGGCTACACCTTC TRBV19 . TRBJ1-2 .
CASSQQGTDTQYF TGCGCCAGCAGCCAACAGGGGACAGATACGCAGTATTTT TRBV4-1 . TRBJ2-3 .
CASIPGGTRGFSEQFF TGTGCCAGCATCCCGGGGGGGACTAGGGGGTTTAGTGAGCAGTTCTTC TRBV5-4 . TRBJ2-1 TRBD2
CASSRQGRNTEAFF TGTGCCAGCAGCCGACAGGGGAGAAACACTGAAGCTTTCTTT TRBV6-6 . TRBJ1-1 TRBD1
CASSRSGRINQPQHF TGCGCCAGCAGCCGGTCGGGACGGATCAATCAGCCCCAGCATTTT TRBV4-1 . TRBJ1-5 .
CASSLSRGGYGNTIYF TGTGCCAGCAGCTTATCCAGGGGTGGCTACGGAAACACCATATATTTT TRBV7-9 once TRBJ1-3 .
CAVGTSELRTQYF TGTGCCGTGGGGACTAGCGAGTTGCGGACCCAGTACTTC TRBV10-3 . TRBJ2-5 TRBD2
CASSQGLGHDKEQFF TGTGCCAGCAGCCAAGGTCTAGGGCACGACAAGGAGCAGTTCTTC TRBV4-2 . TRBJ2-1 .
CASRDILVNTEAFF TGTGCCAGCAGAGACATCCTGGTGAACACTGAAGCTTTCTTT TRBV2 few TRBJ1-1 .
CASSREGTGTDTQYF TGTGCCAGCTCACGGGAAGGGACAGGCACAGATACGCAGTATTTT TRBV18 once TRBJ2-3 TRBD1
CASSLGGQVETQYF TGTGCCAGCAGCTTAGGGGGACAGGTGGAGACCCAGTACTTC TRBV11-3 . TRBJ2-5 TRBD1
CASRAGGTYEQYF TGTGCCAGCAGAGCAGGGGGGACCTACGAGCAGTACTTC TRBV6-6 . TRBJ2-7 .
CASSEGIPGLYGYTF TGTGCCAGCAGCGAAGGGATCCCCGGGCTCTATGGCTACACCTTC TRBV7-2 . TRBJ1-2 .
CASSQGGTVNTEAFF TGTGCCAGCAGCCAAGGTGGGACAGTTAACACTGAAGCTTTCTTT TRBV4-2 . TRBJ1-1 TRBD1
CASSLKLARDTQYF TGCGCCAGCAGCTTAAAACTAGCGAGAGATACGCAGTATTTT TRBV5-1 . TRBJ2-3 TRBD2
CASSRGQAPRNEAFF TGTGCCAGTAGTAGGGGACAGGCGCCCCGGAATGAAGCTTTCTTT TRBV19 . TRBJ1-1 TRBD1
CASSQDQNQPQHF TGTGCCAGCAGCCAAGATCAAAATCAGCCCCAGCATTTT TRBV4-2 . TRBJ1-5 .
CASSFRGPSYEQYF TGTGCCAGCAGTTTCAGGGGGCCCTCCTACGAGCAGTACTTC TRBV6-5 . TRBJ2-7 TRBD1
CASSLDLNQPQHF TGTGCCAGCAGTCTCGACCTCAATCAGCCCCAGCATTTT TRBV2 . TRBJ1-5 .
CAWSPDSNYGYTF TGTGCCTGGAGTCCGGACAGTAACTATGGCTACACCTTC TRBV30 . TRBJ1-2 .
CASSYGETQYF TGTGCCAGCAGTTACGGGGAGACCCAGTACTTC TRBV6-5 . TRBJ2-5 .
CASRKGRSSYNEQFF TGTGCCAGCAGAAAAGGGAGGAGCTCCTACAATGAGCAGTTCTTC TRBV6-1 . TRBJ2-1 .
CASSPREGRNEQFF TGCGCCAGCAGCCCCCGGGAAGGGCGCAATGAGCAGTTCTTC TRBV5-1 . TRBJ2-1 .
CASSPWRGAGETQYF TGTGCCAGCAGCCCCTGGCGGGGGGCGGGAGAGACCCAGTACTTC TRBV9 . TRBJ2-5 TRBD2
CASIIPGRPLGANVLTF TGCGCCAGCATTATACCGGGACGGCCCCTTGGGGCCAACGTCCTGACTTTC TRBV10-2 . TRBJ2-6 .
CASSYSLGADQPQHF TGTGCCAGCAGTTACTCGTTGGGAGCGGATCAGCCCCAGCATTTT TRBV6-5 . TRBJ1-5 .
CASSFMTGDNSPLHF TGCGCCAGCAGCTTCATGACAGGGGATAATTCACCCCTCCACTTT TRBV5-1 . TRBJ1-6 TRBD1
CASCSGQGDTDTQYF TGTGCCAGCTGCTCCGGACAGGGGGACACAGATACGCAGTATTTT TRBV6-1 medium-sized TRBJ2-3 TRBD1
CASMIGTGRTGELFF TGTGCCAGCATGATCGGGACAGGGCGCACCGGGGAGCTGTTTTTT TRBV2 few TRBJ2-2 TRBD1
CASSWDRGKAFF TGCGCCAGCAGCTGGGACAGGGGGAAGGCTTTCTTT TRBV5-1 . TRBJ1-1 TRBD1
CASSHSGAGTGELFF TGCGCCAGCAGCCATTCCGGGGCCGGTACCGGGGAGCTGTTTTTT TRBV4-1 . TRBJ2-2 .
CASRARQEYNSPLHF TGTGCCAGCAGGGCCCGACAGGAATATAATTCACCCCTCCACTTT TRBV2 few TRBJ1-6 .
CASSEGASRGADTQYF TGCGCCAGCAGTGAAGGGGCTAGTCGGGGTGCAGATACGCAGTATTTT TRBV10-1 . TRBJ2-3 .
CASSLRTGGDETQYF TGCGCCAGCAGCCTTAGGACGGGGGGTGACGAGACCCAGTACTTC TRBV4-1 . TRBJ2-5 TRBD2
CASSLGPVRGGWGSPLHF TGTGCCAGCAGCTTAGGCCCGGTCCGTGGGGGATGGGGATCACCCCTCCACTTT TRBV7-9 . TRBJ1-6 .